The entry below describes one T cell receptor beta chain. The CDR3 extends over 16 amino acids. V was cut by 5 bases and J by 0 bases, with 15 bases left in between. CDR1 and CDR2 from the germline V gene are SNHLY and FYNNEI. A second PCR, run for about 7 to 11 cycles, used a sample-barcoded 5' primer plus a J-beta primer mix. One entry per CDR3 protein results from TCRdb running MiXCR on the 5' RACE reads. The sample has roughly 800,000 distinct CDR3 sequences, roughly 64% seen once; the top ten hold 22%. These data belong to a study of blood T cells in healthy people across ages. The chain couples TRBV2 to TRBJ2-3, with D hard to call. This clonotype originated in a young man in good health. The sample consisted of blood. CDR3 amino acids: CASSWLGSSSTDTQYF. CDR3 sequence (DNA): TGTGCCAGCAGTTGGCTCGGGTCCTCTAGCACAGATACGCAGTATTTT.